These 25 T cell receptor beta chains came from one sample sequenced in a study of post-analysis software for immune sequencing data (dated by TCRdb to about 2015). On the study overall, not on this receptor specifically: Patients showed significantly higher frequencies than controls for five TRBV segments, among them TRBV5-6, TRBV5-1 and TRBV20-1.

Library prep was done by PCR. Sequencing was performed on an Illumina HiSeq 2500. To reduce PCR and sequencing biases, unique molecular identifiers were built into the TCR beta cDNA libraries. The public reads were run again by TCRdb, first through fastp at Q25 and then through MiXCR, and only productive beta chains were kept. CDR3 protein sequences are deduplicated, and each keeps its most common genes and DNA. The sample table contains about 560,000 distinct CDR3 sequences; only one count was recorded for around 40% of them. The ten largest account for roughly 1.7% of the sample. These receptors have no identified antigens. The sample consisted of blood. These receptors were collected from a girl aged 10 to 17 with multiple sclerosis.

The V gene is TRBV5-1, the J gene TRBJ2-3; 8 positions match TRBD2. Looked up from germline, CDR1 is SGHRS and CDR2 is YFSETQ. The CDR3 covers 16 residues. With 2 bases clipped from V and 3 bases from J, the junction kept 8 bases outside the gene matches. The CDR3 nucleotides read TGCGCCAGCAGCTTTCTTAGCGGGAAGCCAACAGATACGCAGTATTTT. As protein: CASSFLSGKPTDTQYF.

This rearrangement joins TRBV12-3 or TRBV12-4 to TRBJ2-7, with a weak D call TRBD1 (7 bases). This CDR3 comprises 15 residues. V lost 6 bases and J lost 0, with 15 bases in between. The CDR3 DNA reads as TGTGCCAGCAGCCCAACGCAGGGGGGCTCCTACGAGCAGTACTTC. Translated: CASSPTQGGSYEQYF.

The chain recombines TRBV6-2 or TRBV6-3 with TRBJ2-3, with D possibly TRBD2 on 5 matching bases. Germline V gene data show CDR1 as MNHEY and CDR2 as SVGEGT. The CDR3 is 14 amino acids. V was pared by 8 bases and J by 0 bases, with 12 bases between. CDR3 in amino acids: CASGSRESTDTQYF. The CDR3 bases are TGTGCCAGCGGAAGCCGGGAAAGCACAGATACGCAGTATTTT.

The CDR3, as DNA: TGCAGTGCTAGAGGGAACTCTGGAAACACCATATATTTT. It encodes CSARGNSGNTIYF. This chain links TRBV20-1 with TRBJ1-3; D ambiguous. The CDR3 has 13 amino acids. Germline V gene lookup returns CDR1 DFQATT and CDR2 SNEGSKA (reference sequence). Between the trimmed V and J ends, which lost 1 base and 0 bases, there was a span of 4 bases.

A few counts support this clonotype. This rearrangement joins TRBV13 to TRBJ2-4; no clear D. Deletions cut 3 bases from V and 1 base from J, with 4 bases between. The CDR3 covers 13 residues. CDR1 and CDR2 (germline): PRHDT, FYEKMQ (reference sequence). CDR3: CASSFEAKNIQYF. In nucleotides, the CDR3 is TGTGCCAGCAGCTTTGAGGCCAAAAACATTCAGTACTTC.

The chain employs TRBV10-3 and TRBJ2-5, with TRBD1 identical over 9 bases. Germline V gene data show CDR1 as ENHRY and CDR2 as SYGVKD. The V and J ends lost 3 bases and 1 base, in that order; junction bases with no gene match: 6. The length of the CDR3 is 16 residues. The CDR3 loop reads CAISDRDRELQETQYF. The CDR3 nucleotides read TGTGCCATCAGTGACCGGGACAGGGAGCTCCAAGAGACCCAGTACTTC.

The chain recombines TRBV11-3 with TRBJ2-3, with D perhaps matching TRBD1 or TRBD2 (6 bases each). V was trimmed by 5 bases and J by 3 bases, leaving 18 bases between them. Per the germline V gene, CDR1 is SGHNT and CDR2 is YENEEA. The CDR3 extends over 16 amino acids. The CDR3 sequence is CASSDQGQRGTDTQYF. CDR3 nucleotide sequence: TGTGCCAGCAGCGACCAGGGGCAACGGGGGACAGATACGCAGTATTTT. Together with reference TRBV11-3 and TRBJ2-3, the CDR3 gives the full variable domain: EAGVVQSPRYKIIEKKQPVAFWCNPISGHNTLYWYLQNLGQGPELLIRYENEEAVDDSQLPKDRFSAERLKGVDSTLKIQPAELGDSAVYLCASSDQGQRGTDTQYFGPGTRLTVL.

For the CDR3, the DNA is TGTGCCACCACCGGGTCCGGGACAGGGGTAAATGAGCAGTTCTTC. Translation gives CATTGSGTGVNEQFF. The chain recombines TRBV24-1 with TRBJ2-1; 10 bases fit TRBD1. Trimming took 8 bases from V and 7 from J; bases not matched to a gene: 10. CDR3 length equals 15 residues. Germline values: CDR1 KGHDR, CDR2 SFDVKD.

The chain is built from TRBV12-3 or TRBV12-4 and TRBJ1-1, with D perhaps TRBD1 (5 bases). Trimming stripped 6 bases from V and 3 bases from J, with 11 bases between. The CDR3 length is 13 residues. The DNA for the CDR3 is TGTGCCAGCAGACCAGGGATAGACACTGAAGCTTTCTTT. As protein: CASRPGIDTEAFF.

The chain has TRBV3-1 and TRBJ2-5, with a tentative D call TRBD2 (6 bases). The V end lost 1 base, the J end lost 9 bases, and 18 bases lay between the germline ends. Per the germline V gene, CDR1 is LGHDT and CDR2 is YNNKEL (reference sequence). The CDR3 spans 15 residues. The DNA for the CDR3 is TGTGCCAGCAGCCAAGCGTTGGGCTTATGGGAGGCCCAGTACTTC. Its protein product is CASSQALGLWEAQYF.

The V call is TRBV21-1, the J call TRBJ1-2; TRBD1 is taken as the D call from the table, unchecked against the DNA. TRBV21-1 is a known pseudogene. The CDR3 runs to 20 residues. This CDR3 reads CASSSTSRGGQGANYYGYTF. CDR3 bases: TGTGCCAGCAGTTCAACGAGCCGCGGGGGACAGGGGGCAAATTACTATGGCTACACCTTC.

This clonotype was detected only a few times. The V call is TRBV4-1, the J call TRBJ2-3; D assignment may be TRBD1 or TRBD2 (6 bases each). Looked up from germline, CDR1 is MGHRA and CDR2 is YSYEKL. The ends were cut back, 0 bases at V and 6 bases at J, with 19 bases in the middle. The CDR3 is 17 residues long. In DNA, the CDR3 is TGCGCCAGCAGCCAAGATAAAGGACCCCGAGGGGGGGATACGCAGTATTTT. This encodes CASSQDKGPRGGDTQYF.

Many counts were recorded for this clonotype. Here the CDR3 reads CASSLVYNEQFF. As DNA, the CDR3 is TGTGCCAGCAGTTTGGTCTACAATGAGCAGTTCTTC. The genes are TRBV6-6 and TRBJ2-1; D is ambiguous. Germline lookup yields CDR1 MNHNY and CDR2 SVGAGI (reference sequence). The CDR3 is 12 amino acids. Trimming took 4 bases from V and 3 from J, leaving 4 bases between them.

The CDR3 DNA is TGCAGTGCTAGGGGTCTAGCGGGAGTCGATGAGCAGTTCTTC. Its translation is CSARGLAGVDEQFF. The rearrangement joins TRBV20-1 to TRBJ2-1; 10 positions agree with TRBD2. This CDR3 is built from 14 residues. CDR1 and CDR2 (germline): DFQATT, SNEGSKA (reference sequence). J lost 8 bases, V lost 3 bases, and 7 bases had no gene match.

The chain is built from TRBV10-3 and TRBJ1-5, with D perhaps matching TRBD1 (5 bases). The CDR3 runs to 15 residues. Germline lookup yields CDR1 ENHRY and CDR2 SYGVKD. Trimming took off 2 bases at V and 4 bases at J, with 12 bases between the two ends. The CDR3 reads CAISEVGGGNQPQHF. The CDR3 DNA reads TGTGCCATCAGTGAGGTTGGCGGGGGAAATCAGCCCCAGCATTTT.

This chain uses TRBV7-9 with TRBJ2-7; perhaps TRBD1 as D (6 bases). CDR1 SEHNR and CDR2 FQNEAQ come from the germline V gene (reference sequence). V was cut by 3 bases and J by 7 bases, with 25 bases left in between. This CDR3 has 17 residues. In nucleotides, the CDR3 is TGTGCCAGCAGCTTCCAGGGGTCGAGCCAGTTCTCGGGAGAGCAGTACTTC. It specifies CASSFQGSSQFSGEQYF.

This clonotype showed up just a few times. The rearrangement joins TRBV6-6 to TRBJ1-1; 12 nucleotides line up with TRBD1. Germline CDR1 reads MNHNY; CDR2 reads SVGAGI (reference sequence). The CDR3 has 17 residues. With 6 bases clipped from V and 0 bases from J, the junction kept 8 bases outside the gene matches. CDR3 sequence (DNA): TGTGCCAGCAGGGGGACAGGGGGCCTTGGGATGAACACTGAAGCTTTCTTT. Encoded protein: CASRGTGGLGMNTEAFF.

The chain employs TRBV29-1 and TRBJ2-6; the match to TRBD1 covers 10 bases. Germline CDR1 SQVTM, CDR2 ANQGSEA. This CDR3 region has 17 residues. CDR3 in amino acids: CREWEGQGNSGANVLTF. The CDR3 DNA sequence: TGCAGGGAGTGGGAGGGACAGGGGAACTCTGGGGCCAACGTCCTGACTTTC.

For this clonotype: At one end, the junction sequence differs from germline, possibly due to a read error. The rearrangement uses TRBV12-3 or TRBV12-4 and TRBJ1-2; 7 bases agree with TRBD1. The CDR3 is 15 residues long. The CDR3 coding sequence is TGTGCCAGCAGTTTAGTGCCTGTGACAGGGAATGGCTGCACCTTC. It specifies CASSLVPVTGNGCTF.

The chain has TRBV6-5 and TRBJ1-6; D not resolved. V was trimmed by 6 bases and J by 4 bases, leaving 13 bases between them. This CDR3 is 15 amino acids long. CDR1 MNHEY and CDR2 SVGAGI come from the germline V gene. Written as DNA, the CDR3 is TGTGCCAGCAGCACCTCGGACCGGTATAATTCACCCCTCCACTTT. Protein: CASSTSDRYNSPLHF.

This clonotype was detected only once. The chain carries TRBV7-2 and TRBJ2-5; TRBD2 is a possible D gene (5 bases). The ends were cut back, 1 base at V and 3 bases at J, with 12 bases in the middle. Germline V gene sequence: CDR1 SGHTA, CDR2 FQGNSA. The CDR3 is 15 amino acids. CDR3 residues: CASSLVAQSEETQYF. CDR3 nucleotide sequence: TGTGCCAGCAGCTTAGTAGCGCAGTCCGAAGAGACCCAGTACTTC.

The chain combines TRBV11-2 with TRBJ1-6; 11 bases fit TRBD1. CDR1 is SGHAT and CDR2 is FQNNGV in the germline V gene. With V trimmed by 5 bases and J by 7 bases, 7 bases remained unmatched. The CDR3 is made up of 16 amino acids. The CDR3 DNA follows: TGTGCCAGCAGCCCGTGGACAGGGGGCGGCAATTCACCCCTCCACTTT. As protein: CASSPWTGGGNSPLHF.

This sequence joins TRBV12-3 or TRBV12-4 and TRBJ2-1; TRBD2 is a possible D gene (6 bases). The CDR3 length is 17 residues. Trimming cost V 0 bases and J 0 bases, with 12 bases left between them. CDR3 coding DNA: TGTGCCAGCAGTTTAGCGCAGGACGGGAGCTCCTACAATGAGCAGTTCTTC. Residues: CASSLAQDGSSYNEQFF.

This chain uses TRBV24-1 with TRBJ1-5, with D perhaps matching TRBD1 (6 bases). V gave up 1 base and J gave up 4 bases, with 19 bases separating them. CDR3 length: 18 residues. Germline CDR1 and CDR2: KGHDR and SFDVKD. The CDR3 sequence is CATSDFRSRGAGNQPQHF. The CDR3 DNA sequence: TGTGCCACCAGTGATTTTAGAAGCAGGGGCGCGGGTAATCAGCCCCAGCATTTT.

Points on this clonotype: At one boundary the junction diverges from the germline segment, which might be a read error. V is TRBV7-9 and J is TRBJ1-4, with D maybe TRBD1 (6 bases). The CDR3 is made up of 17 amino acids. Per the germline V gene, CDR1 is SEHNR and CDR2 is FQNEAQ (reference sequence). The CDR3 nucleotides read TGTGCCAGCAGCCCATCACAGGGAACCCCGACTAGTGAAAAACTGTTTTTT. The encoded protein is CASSPSQGTPTSEKLFF.